A selection of T cell receptor beta chains follows, all from one sample in a study of T cell responses to AZD1222 COVID-19 vaccine. Sequencing was performed with immunoSEQ multiplex PCR; in TCRdb, only in-frame clones are kept and a portion is missing. The data show around 140,000 clones, with 92% seen just once and more than 3% held by the top ten. The sequenced sample was peripheral blood, obtained 28 days after the second AZD1222 dose. These receptor sequences come from an adult who received the AZD1222 COVID-19 vaccine. The CDR3 runs from the conserved cysteine through the conserved F or W. Fields, in order: J gene, CDR3 length, D gene, clone size, V gene, CDR3 DNA, CDR3 protein. A D gene is named only where the DNA matches it firmly. Clone sizes are given selectively: once, few, many, or a class where the clone is expanded.

TRBJ2-1	14	TRBD2	-	TRBV19	TGTGCCAGTACTACTAGCGGGGGAGCAAATGAGCAGTTCTTC	CASTTSGGANEQFF
TRBJ2-2	16	TRBD2	-	TRBV9	TGTGCCAGCCATACTGGCGGGAGGGCGGGGACCGGGGAGCTGTTTTTT	CASHTGGRAGTGELFF
TRBJ1-1	17	-	once	TRBV5-1	TGCGCCAGCAGCTCCTCGGGGGCCCTGTCCAGGGGCACTGAAGCTTTCTTT	CASSSSGALSRGTEAFF
TRBJ1-2	14	TRBD1	-	TRBV9	TGTGCCAGCAGCGCCGGACAGGGAGATTATGGCTACACCTTC	CASSAGQGDYGYTF
TRBJ1-1	13	-	-	TRBV11-3	TGTGCCAGCAGCTTAGTCGGGGGCCATGAAGCTTTCTTT	CASSLVGGHEAFF
TRBJ2-5	16	TRBD2	-	TRBV7-8	TGTGCCAGCAGCTTAGGGGCTAGCGGGACCAAAGAGACCCAGTACTTC	CASSLGASGTKETQYF
TRBJ2-7	14	-	-	TRBV6-1	TGTGCCAGCAGTGAAGCATGGCCCAACCACGAGCAGTACTTC	CASSEAWPNHEQYF
TRBJ2-2	15	-	-	TRBV2	TGTGCCAGCAGTGAGTCAGGGTATAACACCGGGGAGCTGTTTTTT	CASSESGYNTGELFF
TRBJ2-1	15	TRBD2	-	TRBV10-3	TGTGCCATCAGGCCTAGCGGGAGTAACGGAAATGAGCAGTTCTTC	CAIRPSGSNGNEQFF
TRBJ2-3	13	TRBD1	-	TRBV5-4	TGTGCCAGCAGCCCCCGGACAGGGAGTACGCAGTATTTT	CASSPRTGSTQYF
TRBJ1-1	13	-	-	TRBV9	TGTGCCAGCAGCGTAGTAGGGAGCACTGAAGCTTTCTTT	CASSVVGSTEAFF
TRBJ2-3	13	-	-	TRBV29-1	TGCAGCGCCCGACTAGGAGGACCAGATACGCAGTATTTT	CSARLGGPDTQYF
TRBJ2-7	17	TRBD2	-	TRBV4-3	TGCGCCAGCAGCCAAGTGACACTAGCGGGAGTCATCTACGAGCAGTACTTC	CASSQVTLAGVIYEQYF
TRBJ1-3	15	-	-	TRBV14	TGTGCCAGCAGCCCCCCGGCAGGGCCCGGAAACACCATATATTTT	CASSPPAGPGNTIYF
TRBJ2-3	16	TRBD2	-	TRBV5-4	TGTGCCAGCAGCTTGTATCTAGCGGGTAGCACAGATACGCAGTATTTT	CASSLYLAGSTDTQYF
TRBJ2-2	15	-	-	TRBV29-1	TGCAGCGCCTCGGAAGGACAGACGAACACCGGGGAGCTGTTTTTT	CSASEGQTNTGELFF
TRBJ2-7	12	-	-	TRBV15	TGTGCCACCAGCAGAGATCTCTACGAGCAGTACTTC	CATSRDLYEQYF
TRBJ2-1	14	TRBD2	-	TRBV27	TGTGCCAGCAGTTCGCCCGGGAGGGTTAATGAGCAGTTCTTC	CASSSPGRVNEQFF
TRBJ2-1	16	TRBD2	-	TRBV5-6	TGTGCCAGCAGTCATTCTAGCGGCCCCTTTTACAATGAGCAGTTCTTC	CASSHSSGPFYNEQFF
TRBJ2-7	10	-	-	TRBV28	TGTGCCACCGGACAGCGCGAGCAGTACTTC	CATGQREQYF
TRBJ2-7	16	TRBD1	-	TRBV13	TGTGCCAGCAGCTGGGACAGGGACTCTCCTAGCGACGAGCAGTACTTC	CASSWDRDSPSDEQYF
TRBJ2-3	17	TRBD2	-	TRBV24-1	TGTGCCACCAGAGGACTAGCGGGAGGCCCCAACACAGATACGCAGTATTTT	CATRGLAGGPNTDTQYF
TRBJ1-3	12	-	once	TRBV18	TGTGCCAGCTCACCAGGTGGAAACACCATATATTTT	CASSPGGNTIYF
TRBJ1-2	15	TRBD1	-	TRBV9	TGTGCCAGCAGCGTAGCAGGGGGCGATGACTATGGCTACACCTTC	CASSVAGGDDYGYTF
TRBJ2-3	17	-	-	TRBV10-1	TGCGCCAGGTCCGAGTCGAACTCACCCGCAGTGAATCAGCCCCAGTATTTT	CARSESNSPAVNQPQYF
TRBJ2-3	14	-	-	TRBV4-3	TGCGCCAGCAGCCAAGAACAGGGCACAGATACGCAGTATTTT	CASSQEQGTDTQYF
TRBJ1-2	14	-	-	TRBV19	TGTGCCAGTAGTATAGGACCCAAATCGTATGGCTACACCTTC	CASSIGPKSYGYTF
TRBJ1-2	14	-	-	TRBV18	TGTGCCAGCTCACCAGGGGGACCTAACTATGGCTACACCTTC	CASSPGGPNYGYTF
TRBJ2-1	15	TRBD2	-	TRBV28	TGTGCCAGCAGTTTAGGCGGGAGCTCCTACAATGAGCAGTTCTTC	CASSLGGSSYNEQFF